The 11 T cell receptor beta chains below all came from one sample that was sequenced in a study of T-cell reconstitution after alpha-beta-depleted transplantation in children (dated by TCRdb to the mid-2010s). Library method: PCR. The reads were generated on an Illumina HiSeq 2500. TCR libraries were prepared with molecular barcoding, using unique molecular identifiers to normalize TCRbeta repertoire quantification. TCRdb ran its own pipeline on the public reads, namely fastp trimming at Q25 and MiXCR clone calling, and kept in-frame beta chains. Rows are combined by CDR3 protein, so each entry shows the most common genes and DNA. In all, the sample holds some 500,000 distinct CDR3 sequences, and around 18% of those were seen once. Less than 4% of the sample is in the top ten clones. The sequenced sample was PBMCs from the stem cell graft donor, obtained from the stem cell graft. The receptor set was obtained from a human donor who donated a stem cell graft to a child with acute lymphoblastic leukemia.

J is TRBJ2-7 and V is TRBV5-1; the match to TRBD2 covers 8 bases. Germline V gives CDR1 SGHRS, CDR2 YFSETQ. The CDR3 runs to 14 residues. With V trimmed by 9 bases and J by 0 bases, 8 bases remained unmatched. As DNA, the CDR3 is TGCGCCACCACTAGCGGTCCGAGCTCCTACGAGCAGTACTTC. Residues: CATTSGPSSYEQYF.

This clonotype was detected a few times. The chain combines TRBV12-3 or TRBV12-4 with TRBJ2-7, with D tentatively TRBD2 (6 bases). This CDR3 comprises 13 residues. Trimming pared 6 bases from V and 4 bases from J, leaving 13 bases between. CDR3 protein: CASRASEQYEQYF. CDR3 in DNA: TGTGCCAGCAGAGCTAGCGAGCAGTACGAGCAGTACTTC.

Ten or more counts support this clonotype. This sequence joins TRBV20-1 and TRBJ2-3; 10 nucleotides match TRBD2. The CDR3 covers 15 residues. In germline, CDR1 is DFQATT, CDR2 SNEGSKA (reference sequence). V dropped 5 bases and J dropped 7; count of bases not matched to a gene: 12. The CDR3 DNA reads as TGCAGTGCTGGTACAGCGGGAGGGGATCTAAATACGCAGTATTTT. Its translation is CSAGTAGGDLNTQYF.

Only a few counts were recorded for this clonotype. The chain combines TRBV25-1 with TRBJ2-1, with 11 bases lining up with TRBD2. Germline trimming cut 1 base from V and 5 bases from J; bases unmatched to any gene: 4. The CDR3 consists of 16 residues. Germline V gives CDR1 MGHDK, CDR2 SYGVNS. CDR3 in amino acids: CASSEWPSGRNNEQFF. The CDR3 DNA sequence: TGTGCCAGCAGTGAATGGCCTAGCGGGAGGAACAATGAGCAGTTCTTC.

This clonotype was picked up a small number of times. The V and J genes are TRBV10-3 and TRBJ1-2, with 9 bases that match TRBD1. J was trimmed by 4 bases and V by 9 bases; bases with no gene match: 6. Germline CDR1 reads ENHRY; CDR2 reads SYGVKD. The CDR3 runs 13 residues. The CDR3 protein is CAITGGTGYGYTF. CDR3 sequence (DNA): TGTGCCATAACAGGGGGCACTGGCTATGGCTACACCTTC.

This chain uses TRBV27 with TRBJ1-2, with 8 bases matching TRBD1. This CDR3 is built from 13 residues. J lost 8 bases, V lost 6 bases, and 8 bases had no gene match. CDR1 and CDR2 from the germline V gene are MNHEY and SMNVEV (reference sequence). CDR3 DNA: TGTGCCAGCAGGCTCAGGGGGCAGCGAGGCTACACCTTC. Residues: CASRLRGQRGYTF.

The V and J genes are TRBV24-1 and TRBJ2-1; D call uncertain. Trimming cost V 0 bases and J 2 bases, with 4 bases left between them. The germline CDR1 and CDR2 sequences are KGHDR and SFDVKD. CDR3 length equals 14 residues. CDR3 sequence: CATSDLDTYNEQFF. CDR3 coding DNA: TGTGCCACCAGTGATTTGGACACCTACAATGAGCAGTTCTTC.

This clonotype has more than one count but fewer than ten. The CDR3 is CASSPSHSRGHETQYF. The CDR3 DNA follows: TGCGCCAGCAGCCCAAGTCATAGCAGGGGGCATGAGACCCAGTACTTC. The chain joins TRBV4-1 to TRBJ2-5; TRBD1 matches 8 bases. The CDR3 contains 16 residues. CDR1 is MGHRA, CDR2 YSYEKL, per germline. Trimming took 4 bases from V and 5 from J; bases not matched to a gene: 12.

This chain joins TRBV2 and TRBJ1-1, with TRBD1 as a possible D gene (5 bases). The germline gives CDR1 SNHLY, CDR2 FYNNEI. The V end lost 0 bases, the J end lost 0 bases, and 11 bases lay between the germline ends. The CDR3 is 16 amino acids. For the CDR3, the DNA is TGTGCCAGCAGTGAAGCCAGGCCGGGGGTGAACACTGAAGCTTTCTTT. This codes for CASSEARPGVNTEAFF.

The chain couples TRBV20-1 to TRBJ2-1; 11 bases align to TRBD2. Germline values: CDR1 DFQATT, CDR2 SNEGSKA (reference sequence). Trimming at V came to 0 bases and at J to 13 bases, leaving 8 bases not matched to a gene. The CDR3 has 14 amino acids. CDR3 DNA: TGCAGTGCTAGAGAGGGGACTAGCGGAGGGACCCAGTTCTTC. Its translation is CSAREGTSGGTQFF.

V gene TRBV4-2 combines with J gene TRBJ2-2, with TRBD2 identical over 12 bases. The CDR3 length is 20 residues. Losses at the gene ends were 3 bases for V and 4 bases for J; bases not matched to a gene: 15. From germline, CDR1 is LGHNA and CDR2 YNFKEQ. Here the CDR3 DNA reads TGTGCCAGCAGCCACGGTATTGGACTAGCGGGGCCTCGAGGCACCGGGGAGCTGTTTTTT. This translates into CASSHGIGLAGPRGTGELFF.